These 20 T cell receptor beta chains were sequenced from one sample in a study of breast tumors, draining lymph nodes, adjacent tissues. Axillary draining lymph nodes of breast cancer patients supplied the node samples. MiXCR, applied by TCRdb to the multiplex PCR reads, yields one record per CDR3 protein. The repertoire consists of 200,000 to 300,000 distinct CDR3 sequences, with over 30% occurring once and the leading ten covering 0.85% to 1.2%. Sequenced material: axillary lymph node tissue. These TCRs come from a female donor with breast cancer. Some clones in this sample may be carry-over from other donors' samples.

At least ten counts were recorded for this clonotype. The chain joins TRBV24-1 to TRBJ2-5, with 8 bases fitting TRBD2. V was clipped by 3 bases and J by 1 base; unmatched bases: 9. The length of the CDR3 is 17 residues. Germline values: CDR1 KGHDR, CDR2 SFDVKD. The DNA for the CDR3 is TGTGCCACCAGTGATCCTCCCAAGACTAGCGCCCAAGAGACCCAGTACTTC. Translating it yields CATSDPPKTSAQETQYF.

CDR3 in amino acids: CASTGTGTVSNQPQHF. The CDR3 DNA reads TGCGCCAGCACCGGGACAGGGACCGTGAGCAATCAGCCCCAGCATTTT. J is TRBJ1-5 and V is TRBV10-2; 9 bases align to TRBD1. Germline V gives CDR1 WSHSY, CDR2 SAAADI. The CDR3 has 16 amino acids. V lost 7 bases and J lost 1; bases outside the gene matches: 8.

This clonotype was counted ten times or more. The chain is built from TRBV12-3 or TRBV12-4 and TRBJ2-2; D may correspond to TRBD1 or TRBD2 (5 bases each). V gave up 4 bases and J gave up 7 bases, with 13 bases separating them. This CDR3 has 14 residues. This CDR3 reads CASSYLGTSGELFF. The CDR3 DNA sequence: TGTGCCAGCAGTTACCTTGGGACCAGCGGGGAGCTGTTTTTT.

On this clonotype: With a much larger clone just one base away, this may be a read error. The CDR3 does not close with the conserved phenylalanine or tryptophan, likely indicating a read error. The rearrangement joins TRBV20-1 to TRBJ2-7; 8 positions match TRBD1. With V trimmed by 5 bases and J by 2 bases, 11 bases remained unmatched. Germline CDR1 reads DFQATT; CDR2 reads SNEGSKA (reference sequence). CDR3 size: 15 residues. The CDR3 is CSASSPGQVTYEQYL. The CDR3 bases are TGCAGTGCTTCTTCCCCGGGACAGGTAACCTACGAGCAGTACCTC.

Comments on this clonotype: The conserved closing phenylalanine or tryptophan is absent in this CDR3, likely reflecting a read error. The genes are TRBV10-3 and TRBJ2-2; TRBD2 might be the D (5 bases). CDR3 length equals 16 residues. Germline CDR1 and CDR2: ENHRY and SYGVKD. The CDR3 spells CATSNAQRLNTGELFL. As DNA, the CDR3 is TGTGCCACCAGTAACGCTCAGCGGCTGAACACCGGGGAGCTGTTTCTT.

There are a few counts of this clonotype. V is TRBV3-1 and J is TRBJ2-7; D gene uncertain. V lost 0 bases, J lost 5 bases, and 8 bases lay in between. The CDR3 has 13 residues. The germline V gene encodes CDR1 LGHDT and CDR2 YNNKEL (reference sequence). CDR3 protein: CASSQDLQDEQYF. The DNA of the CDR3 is TGTGCCAGCAGCCAAGATCTGCAGGACGAGCAGTACTTC.

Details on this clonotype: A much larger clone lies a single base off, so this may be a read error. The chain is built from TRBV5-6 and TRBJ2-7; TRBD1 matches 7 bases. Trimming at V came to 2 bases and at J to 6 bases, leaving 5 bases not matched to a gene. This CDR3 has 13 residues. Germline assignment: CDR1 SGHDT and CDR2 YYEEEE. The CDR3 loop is CASSLGTAREQYF. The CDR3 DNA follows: TGTGCCAGCAGCTTAGGGACAGCGCGCGAGCAGTACTTC.

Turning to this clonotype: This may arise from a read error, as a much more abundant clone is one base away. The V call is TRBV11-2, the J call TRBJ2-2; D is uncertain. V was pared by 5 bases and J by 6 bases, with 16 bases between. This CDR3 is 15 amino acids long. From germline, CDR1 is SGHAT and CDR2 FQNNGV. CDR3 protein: CASSVHLIGPGELFF. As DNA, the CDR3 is TGTGCCAGCAGCGTTCACCTAATTGGGCCCGGGGAGCTGTTTTTT. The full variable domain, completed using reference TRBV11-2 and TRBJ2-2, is EAGVAQSPRYKIIEKRQSVAFWCNPISGHATLYWYQQILGQGPKLLIQFQNNGVVDDSQLPKDRFSAERLKGVDSTLKIQPAKLEDSAVYLCASSVHLIGPGELFFGEGSRLTVL.

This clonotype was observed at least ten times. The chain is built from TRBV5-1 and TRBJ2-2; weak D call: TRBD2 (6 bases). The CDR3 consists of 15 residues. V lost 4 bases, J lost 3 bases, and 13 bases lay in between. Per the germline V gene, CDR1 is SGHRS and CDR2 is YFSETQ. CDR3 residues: CASSPTRQYTGELFF. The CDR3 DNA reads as TGCGCCAGCAGCCCGACTAGACAGTACACCGGGGAGCTGTTTTTT.

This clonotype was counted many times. This chain's CDR3 is CASSYSGAGEQYF. The CDR3 nucleotides read TGTGCCAGCAGTTACTCGGGAGCTGGCGAGCAGTACTTC. The V and J genes are TRBV6-5 and TRBJ2-7; perhaps TRBD2 as D (5 bases). V was trimmed by 0 bases and J by 6 bases, leaving 9 bases between them. The V gene's germline CDR1 is MNHEY and CDR2 SVGAGI. This CDR3 is 13 amino acids long.

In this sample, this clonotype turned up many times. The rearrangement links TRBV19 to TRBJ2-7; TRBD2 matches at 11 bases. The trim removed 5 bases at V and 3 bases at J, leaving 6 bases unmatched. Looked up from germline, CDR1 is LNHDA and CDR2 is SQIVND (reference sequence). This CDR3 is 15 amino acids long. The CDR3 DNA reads TGTGCCAGTAGTTCCTTAGCGGGAGGGGTCTACGAGCAGTACTTC. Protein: CASSSLAGGVYEQYF.

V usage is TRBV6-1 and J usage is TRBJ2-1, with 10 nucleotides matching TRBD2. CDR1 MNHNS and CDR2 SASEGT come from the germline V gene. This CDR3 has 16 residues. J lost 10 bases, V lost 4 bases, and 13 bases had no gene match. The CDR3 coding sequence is TGTGCCAGCAGTGTTCCGGGACTAGCGCTGGTTAGCGAGCAGTTCTTC. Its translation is CASSVPGLALVSEQFF.

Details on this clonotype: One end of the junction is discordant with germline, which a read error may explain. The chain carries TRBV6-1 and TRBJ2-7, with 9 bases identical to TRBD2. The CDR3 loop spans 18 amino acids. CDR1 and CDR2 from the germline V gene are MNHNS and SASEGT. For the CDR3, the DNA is TGTGTCAGCAGTGAAGCATGGCCTAGCGGGACGCACCCTGGCGAGCAGTACTTC. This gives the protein CVSSEAWPSGTHPGEQYF.

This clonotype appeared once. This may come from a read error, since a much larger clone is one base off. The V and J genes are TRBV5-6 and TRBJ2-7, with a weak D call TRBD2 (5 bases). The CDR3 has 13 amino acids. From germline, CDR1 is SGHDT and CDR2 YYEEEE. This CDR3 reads CASSLYGVYEQHF. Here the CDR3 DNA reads TGTGCCAGCAGTCTTTACGGGGTCTACGAGCAGCACTTC.

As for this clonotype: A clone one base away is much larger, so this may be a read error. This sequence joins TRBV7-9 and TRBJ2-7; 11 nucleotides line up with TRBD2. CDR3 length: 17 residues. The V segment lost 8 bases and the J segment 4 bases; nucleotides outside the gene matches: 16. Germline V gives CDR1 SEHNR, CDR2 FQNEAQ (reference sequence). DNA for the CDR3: TGTGCCAGCGGCCCAGGAGAGAGTAGCGGGAGGGTTTACGAGCAGTACTTC. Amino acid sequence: CASGPGESSGRVYEQYF.

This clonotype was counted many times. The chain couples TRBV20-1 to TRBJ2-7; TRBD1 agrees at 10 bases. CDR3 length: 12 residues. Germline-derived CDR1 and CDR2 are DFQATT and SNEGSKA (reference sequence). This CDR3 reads CSARKGGGTGVV. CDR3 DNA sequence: TGCAGTGCTAGAAAAGGGGGGGGGACAGGGGTAGTC.

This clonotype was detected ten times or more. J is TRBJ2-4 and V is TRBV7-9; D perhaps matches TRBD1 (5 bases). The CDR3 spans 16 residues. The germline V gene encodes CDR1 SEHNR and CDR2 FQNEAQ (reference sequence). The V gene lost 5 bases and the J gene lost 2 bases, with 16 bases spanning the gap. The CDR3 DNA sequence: TGTGCCAGCAGCACCCGTTTACAGGCAACCAAAAACATTCAGTACTTC. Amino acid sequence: CASSTRLQATKNIQYF.

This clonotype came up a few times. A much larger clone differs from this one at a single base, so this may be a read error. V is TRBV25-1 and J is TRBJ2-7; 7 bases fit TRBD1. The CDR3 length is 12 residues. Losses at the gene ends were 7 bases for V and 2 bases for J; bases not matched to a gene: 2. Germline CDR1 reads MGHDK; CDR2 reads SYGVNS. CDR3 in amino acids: CASNRGPYEQYF. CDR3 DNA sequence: TGTGCCAGCAACAGGGGTCCCTACGAGCAGTACTTC.

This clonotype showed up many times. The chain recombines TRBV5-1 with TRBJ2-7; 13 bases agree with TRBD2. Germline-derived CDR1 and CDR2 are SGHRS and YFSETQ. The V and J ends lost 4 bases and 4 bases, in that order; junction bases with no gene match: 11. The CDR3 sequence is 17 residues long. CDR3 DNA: TGCGCCAGCAGCGTAGGACTAGCGGGAGACCCGCTTTACGAGCAGTACTTC. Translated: CASSVGLAGDPLYEQYF.

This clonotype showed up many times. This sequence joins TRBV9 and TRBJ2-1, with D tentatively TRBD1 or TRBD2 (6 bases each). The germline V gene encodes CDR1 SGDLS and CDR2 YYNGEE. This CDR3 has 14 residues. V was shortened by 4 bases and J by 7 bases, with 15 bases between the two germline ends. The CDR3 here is CASSPGGRVNEQFF. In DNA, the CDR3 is TGTGCCAGCAGCCCCGGGGGCAGGGTTAATGAGCAGTTCTTC.